This TCR beta chain stems from a study of blood T cell repertoires in COVID-19. The count of this clone is one. This CDR3 is built from 15 residues. The germline V gene encodes CDR1 MDHEN and CDR2 SYDVKM. Trimming took 4 bases from V and 4 from J, leaving 16 bases between them. Method: immunoSEQ multiplex PCR; TCRdb's copy keeps in-frame clones and lacks some. The repertoire includes some 390,000 clones, roughly 86% of them detected once, and 3% sits in the top ten. This sequence originates from a human donor in a cohort sampled during active COVID-19. The material sequenced was peripheral blood. J is TRBJ1-1 and V is TRBV28; D perhaps matches TRBD1 (5 bases). Here the CDR3 DNA reads TGTGCCAGCAGTTCACACGACAGTGGGGTCACTGAAGCTTTCTTT. Translated, it gives CASSSHDSGVTEAFF. Based on the CDR3 plus reference TRBV28 and TRBJ1-1, the full variable domain is DVKVTQSSRYLVKRTGEKVFLECVQDMDHENMFWYRQDPGLGLRLIYFSYDVKMKEKGDIPEGYSVSREKKERFSLILESASTNQTSMYLCASSSHDSGVTEAFFGQGTRLTVV.